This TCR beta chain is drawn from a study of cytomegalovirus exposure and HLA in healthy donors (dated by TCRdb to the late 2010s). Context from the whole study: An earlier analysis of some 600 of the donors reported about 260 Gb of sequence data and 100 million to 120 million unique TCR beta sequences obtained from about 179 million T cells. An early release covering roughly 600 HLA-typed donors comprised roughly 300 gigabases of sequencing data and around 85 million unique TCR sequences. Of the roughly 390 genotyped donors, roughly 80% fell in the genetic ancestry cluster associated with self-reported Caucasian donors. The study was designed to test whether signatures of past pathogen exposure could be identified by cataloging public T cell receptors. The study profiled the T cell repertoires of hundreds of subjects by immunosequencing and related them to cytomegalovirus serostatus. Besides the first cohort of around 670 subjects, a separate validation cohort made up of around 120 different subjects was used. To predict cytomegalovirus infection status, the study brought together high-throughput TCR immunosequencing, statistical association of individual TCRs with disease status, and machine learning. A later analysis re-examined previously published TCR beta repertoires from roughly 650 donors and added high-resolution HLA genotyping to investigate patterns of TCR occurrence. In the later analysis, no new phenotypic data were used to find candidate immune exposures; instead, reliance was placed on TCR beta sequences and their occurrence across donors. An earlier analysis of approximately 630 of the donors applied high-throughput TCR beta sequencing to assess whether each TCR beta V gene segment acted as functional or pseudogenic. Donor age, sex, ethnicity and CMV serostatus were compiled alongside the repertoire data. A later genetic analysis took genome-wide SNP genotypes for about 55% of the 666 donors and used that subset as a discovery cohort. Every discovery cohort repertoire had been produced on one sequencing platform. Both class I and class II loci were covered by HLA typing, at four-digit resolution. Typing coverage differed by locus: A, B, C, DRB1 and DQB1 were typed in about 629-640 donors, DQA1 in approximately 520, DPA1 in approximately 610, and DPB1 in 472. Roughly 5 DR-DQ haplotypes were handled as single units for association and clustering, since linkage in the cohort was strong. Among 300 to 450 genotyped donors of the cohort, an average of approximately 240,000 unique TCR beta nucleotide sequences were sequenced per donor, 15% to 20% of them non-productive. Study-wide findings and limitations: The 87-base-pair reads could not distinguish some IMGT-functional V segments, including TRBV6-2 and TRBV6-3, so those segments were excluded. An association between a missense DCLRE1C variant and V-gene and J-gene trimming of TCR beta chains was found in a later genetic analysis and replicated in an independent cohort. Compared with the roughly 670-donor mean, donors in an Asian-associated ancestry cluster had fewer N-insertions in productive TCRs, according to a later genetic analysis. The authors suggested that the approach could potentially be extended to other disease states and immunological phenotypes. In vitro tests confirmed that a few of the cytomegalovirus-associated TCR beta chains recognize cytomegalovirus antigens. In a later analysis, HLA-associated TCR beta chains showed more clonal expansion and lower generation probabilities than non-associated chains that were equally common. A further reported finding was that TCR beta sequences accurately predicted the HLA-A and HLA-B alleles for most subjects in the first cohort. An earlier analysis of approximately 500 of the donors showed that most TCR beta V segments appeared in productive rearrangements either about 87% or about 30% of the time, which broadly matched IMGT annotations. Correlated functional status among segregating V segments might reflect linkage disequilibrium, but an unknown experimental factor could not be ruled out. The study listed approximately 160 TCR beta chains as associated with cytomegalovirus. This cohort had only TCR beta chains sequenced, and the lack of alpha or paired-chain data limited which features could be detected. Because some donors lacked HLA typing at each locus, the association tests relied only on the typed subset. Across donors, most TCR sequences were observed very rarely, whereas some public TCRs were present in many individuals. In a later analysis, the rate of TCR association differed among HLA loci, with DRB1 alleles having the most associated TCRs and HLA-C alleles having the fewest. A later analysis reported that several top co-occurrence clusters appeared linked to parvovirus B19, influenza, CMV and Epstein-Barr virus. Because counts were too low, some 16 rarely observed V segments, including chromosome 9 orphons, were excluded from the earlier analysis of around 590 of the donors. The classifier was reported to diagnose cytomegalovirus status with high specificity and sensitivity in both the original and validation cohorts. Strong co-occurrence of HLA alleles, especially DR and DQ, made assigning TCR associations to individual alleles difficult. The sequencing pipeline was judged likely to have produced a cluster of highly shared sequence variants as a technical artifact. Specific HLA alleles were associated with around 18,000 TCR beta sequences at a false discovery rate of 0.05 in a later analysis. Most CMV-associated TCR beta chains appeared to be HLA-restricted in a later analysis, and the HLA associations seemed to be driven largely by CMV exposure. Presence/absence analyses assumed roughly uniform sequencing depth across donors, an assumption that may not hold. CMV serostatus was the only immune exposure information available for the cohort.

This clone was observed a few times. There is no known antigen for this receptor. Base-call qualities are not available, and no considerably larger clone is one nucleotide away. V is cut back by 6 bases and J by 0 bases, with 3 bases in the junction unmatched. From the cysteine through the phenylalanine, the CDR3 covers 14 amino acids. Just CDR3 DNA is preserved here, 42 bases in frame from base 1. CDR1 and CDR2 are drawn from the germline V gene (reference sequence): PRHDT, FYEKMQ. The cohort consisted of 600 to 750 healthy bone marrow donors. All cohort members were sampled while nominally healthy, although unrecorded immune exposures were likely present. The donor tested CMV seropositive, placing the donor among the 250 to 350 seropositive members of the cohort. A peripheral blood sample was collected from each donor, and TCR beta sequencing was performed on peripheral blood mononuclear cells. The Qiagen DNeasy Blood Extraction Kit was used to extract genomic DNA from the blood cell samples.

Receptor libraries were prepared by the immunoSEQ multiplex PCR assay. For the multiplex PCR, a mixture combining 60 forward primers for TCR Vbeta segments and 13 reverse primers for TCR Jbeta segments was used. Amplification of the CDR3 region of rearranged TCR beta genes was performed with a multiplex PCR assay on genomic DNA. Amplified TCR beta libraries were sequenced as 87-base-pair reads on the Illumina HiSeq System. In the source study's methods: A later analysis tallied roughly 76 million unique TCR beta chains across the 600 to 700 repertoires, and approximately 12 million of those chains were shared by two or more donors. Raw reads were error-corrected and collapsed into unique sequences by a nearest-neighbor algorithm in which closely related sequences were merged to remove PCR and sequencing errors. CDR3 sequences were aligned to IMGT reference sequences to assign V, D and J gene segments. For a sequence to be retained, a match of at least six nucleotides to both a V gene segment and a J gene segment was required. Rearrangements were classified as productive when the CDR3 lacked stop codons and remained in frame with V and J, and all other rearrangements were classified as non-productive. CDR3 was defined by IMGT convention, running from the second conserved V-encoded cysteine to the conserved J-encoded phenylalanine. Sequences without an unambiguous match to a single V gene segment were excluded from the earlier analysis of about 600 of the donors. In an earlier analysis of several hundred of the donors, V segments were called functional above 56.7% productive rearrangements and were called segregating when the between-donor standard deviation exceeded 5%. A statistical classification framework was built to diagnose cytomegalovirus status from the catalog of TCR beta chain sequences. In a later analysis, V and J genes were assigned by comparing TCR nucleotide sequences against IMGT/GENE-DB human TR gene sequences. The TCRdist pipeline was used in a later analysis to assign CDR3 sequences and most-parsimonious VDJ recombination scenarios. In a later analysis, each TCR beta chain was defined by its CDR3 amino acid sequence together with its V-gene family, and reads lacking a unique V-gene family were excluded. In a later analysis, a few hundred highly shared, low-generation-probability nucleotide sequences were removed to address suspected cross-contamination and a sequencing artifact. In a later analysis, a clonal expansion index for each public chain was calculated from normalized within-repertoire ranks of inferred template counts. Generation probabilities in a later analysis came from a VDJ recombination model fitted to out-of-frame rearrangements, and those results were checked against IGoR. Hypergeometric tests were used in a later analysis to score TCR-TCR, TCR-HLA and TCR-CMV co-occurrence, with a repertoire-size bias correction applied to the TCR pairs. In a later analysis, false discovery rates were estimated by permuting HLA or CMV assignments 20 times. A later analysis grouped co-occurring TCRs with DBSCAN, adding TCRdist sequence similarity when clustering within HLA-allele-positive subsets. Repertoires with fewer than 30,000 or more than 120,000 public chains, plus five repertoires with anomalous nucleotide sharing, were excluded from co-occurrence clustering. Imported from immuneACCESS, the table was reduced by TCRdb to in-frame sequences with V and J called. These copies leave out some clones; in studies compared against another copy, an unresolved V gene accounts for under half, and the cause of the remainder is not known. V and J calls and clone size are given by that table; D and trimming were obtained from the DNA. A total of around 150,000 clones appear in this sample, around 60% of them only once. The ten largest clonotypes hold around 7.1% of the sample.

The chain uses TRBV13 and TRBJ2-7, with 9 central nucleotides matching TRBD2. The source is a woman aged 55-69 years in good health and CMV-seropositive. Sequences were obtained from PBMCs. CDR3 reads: CASRRTSVSYEQYF. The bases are TGTGCCAGCAGACGGACTAGCGTCTCCTACGAGCAGTACTTC. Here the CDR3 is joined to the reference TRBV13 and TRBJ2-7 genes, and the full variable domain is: AAGVIQSPRHLIKEKRETATLKCYPIPRHDTVYWYQQGPGQDPQFLISFYEKMQSDKGSIPDRFSAQQFSDYHSELNMSSLELGDSALYFCASRRTSVSYEQYFGPGTRLTVT.